This T cell receptor beta chain was identified in a study of post-analysis software for immune sequencing data. Study outcomes and limitations: For normalized Chao1 diversity, multiple sclerosis patients scored significantly lower than controls did.

cDNA libraries of TCR beta carried unique molecular identifiers. One entry per CDR3 protein, called by TCRdb with MiXCR from the PCR reads. Among approximately 730,000 distinct CDR3 sequences listed, roughly 27% were seen once. In regard to this clonotype: Its antigen is not identified.

The sequence was collected from a girl between 5 and 17 years old with multiple sclerosis. Sequenced input: blood.

The CDR3 sequence: CASSPTAGEGYTF. The DNA of the CDR3 is TGTGCCAGCAGTCCGACGGCAGGGGAGGGCTACACCTTC. The chain uses TRBV12-3 or TRBV12-4 and TRBJ1-2, with a weak D call TRBD1 (6 bases). This CDR3 comprises 13 residues. Trimming pared 5 bases from V and 8 bases from J, leaving 15 bases between.